The present entry profiles one TCR beta chain with its context. Its specificity is unknown. The data derive from a study of T cells in Graves' hyperthyroidism and ophthalmopathy. Amplification targeted TCR beta CDR3 regions from RNA transcripts. The HTBI primer set was used in a first-round RT-PCR of the TCR CDR3. TCRdb reprocessed the multiplex PCR reads via MiXCR and lists one record per CDR3 protein. The sample comprises 25,000 to 30,000 distinct CDR3 sequences, approximately 45% of which are singletons, and around 10% rests with the top ten. V was trimmed by 6 bases and J by 4 bases, leaving 15 bases between them. Germline V lookup: CDR1 DFQATT, CDR2 SNEGSKA (reference sequence). The CDR3 runs 13 residues. The hyperthyroidism patients had all been newly diagnosed, and their disease duration was under 2 months. Their ages ranged from 18 to 65 years. The study excluded patients with uncontrolled infection, other autoimmune disease, pregnancy or lactation.

Study observations and caveats: Among clonotypes expanded in thyroid above 0.001, most were also found in blood. Model predictions of ophthalmopathy came a median approximately 6.5 months before onset.

This chain uses TRBV20-1 with TRBJ2-5; D perhaps matches TRBD2 (5 bases). Sequencing was carried out using blood. The receptor's source is a woman aged 25 to 39 with Graves' hyperthyroidism. The CDR3 reads CSALSEGGETQYF. In DNA form, the CDR3 reads TGCAGTGCCCTGTCAGAGGGCGGAGAGACCCAGTACTTC.